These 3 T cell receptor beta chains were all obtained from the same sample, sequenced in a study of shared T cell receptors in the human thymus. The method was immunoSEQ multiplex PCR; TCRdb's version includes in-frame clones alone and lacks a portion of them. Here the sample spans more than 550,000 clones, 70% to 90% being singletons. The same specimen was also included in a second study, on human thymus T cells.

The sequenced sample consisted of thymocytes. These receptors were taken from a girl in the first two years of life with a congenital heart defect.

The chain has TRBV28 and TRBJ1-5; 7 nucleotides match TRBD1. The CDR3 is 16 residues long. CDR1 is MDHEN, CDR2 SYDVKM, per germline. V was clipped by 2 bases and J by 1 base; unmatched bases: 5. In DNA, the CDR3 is TGTGCCAGCAGTTTAAACGTGACAGGGAGCAATCAGCCCCAGCATTTT. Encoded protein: CASSLNVTGSNQPQHF.

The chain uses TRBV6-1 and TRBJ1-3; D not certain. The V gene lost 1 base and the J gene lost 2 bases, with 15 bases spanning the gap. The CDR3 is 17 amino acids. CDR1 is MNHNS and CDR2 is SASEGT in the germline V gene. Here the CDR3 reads CASSEVSQQRAGNTIYF. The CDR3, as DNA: TGTGCCAGCAGTGAAGTGTCCCAACAGAGGGCTGGAAACACCATATATTTT.

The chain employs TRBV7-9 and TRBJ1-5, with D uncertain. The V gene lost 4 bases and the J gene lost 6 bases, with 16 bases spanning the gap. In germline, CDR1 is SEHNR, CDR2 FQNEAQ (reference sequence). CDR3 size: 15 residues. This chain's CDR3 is CASSSAPYTVQPQHF. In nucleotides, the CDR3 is TGTGCCAGCAGCTCCGCCCCGTATACAGTTCAGCCCCAGCATTTT.